This T cell receptor (beta chain) was sequenced in a study of T cells expressing NK-cell markers. CDR3 length: 15 residues. CDR1 is LNHNV and CDR2 is YYDKDF in the germline V gene (reference sequence). TCRdb reanalyzed the 5' RACE reads, giving one entry per CDR3 protein sequence and no DNA. This sample's table reports 300,000 to 500,000 distinct CDR3 sequences. On this clonotype itself: The antigen is undetermined.

Study-level results: For several donors, these clonotypes were likewise the leading ones in the CD3+CD56-NKG2C+ fraction.

This sequence originates from a woman aged 45-60 years in good health. The rearrangement links TRBV15 to TRBJ1-1. Sequencing was carried out using blood T cells: a sorted CD56 or NKG2C T cell subset, CD4+ or CD8+ T cells, or bulk PBMC T cells (not recorded which). CDR3 protein: CATSTSRSLNTEAFF.